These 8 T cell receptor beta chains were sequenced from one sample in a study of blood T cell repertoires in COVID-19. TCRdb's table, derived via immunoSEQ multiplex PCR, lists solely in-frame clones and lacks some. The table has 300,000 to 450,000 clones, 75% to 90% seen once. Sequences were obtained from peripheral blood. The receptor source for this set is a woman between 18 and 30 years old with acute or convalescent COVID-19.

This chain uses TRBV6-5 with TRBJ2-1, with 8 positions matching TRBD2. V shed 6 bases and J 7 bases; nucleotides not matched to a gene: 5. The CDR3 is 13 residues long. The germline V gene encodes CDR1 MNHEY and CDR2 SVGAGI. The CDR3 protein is CASSLLADNEQFF. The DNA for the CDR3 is TGTGCCAGCAGCTTACTAGCGGATAATGAGCAGTTCTTC.

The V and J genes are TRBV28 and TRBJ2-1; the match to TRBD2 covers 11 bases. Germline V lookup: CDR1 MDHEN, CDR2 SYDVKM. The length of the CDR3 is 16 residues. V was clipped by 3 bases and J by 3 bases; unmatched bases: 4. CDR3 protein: CASSFPGTSGYNEQFF. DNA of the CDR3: TGTGCCAGCAGTTTCCCCGGGACTAGCGGCTACAATGAGCAGTTCTTC.

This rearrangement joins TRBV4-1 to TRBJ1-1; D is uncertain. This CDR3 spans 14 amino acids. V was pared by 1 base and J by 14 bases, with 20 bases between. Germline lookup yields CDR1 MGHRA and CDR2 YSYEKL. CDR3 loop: CASSQATADFLLFF. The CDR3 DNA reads TGCGCCAGCAGCCAAGCAACGGCAGACTTTCTTCTGTTCTTT.

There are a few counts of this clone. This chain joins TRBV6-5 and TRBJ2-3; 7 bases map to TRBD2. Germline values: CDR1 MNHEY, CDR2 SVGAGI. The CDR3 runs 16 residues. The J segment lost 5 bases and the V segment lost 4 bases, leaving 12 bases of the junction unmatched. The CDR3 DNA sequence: TGTGCCAGCAGTTTGACGGCTAGCGGTACTAAAGATACGCAGTATTTT. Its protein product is CASSLTASGTKDTQYF.

Here the CDR3 DNA reads TGCGCCAGCAGCCGTACCTCGGGGGAGGCCACTGAAGCTTTCTTT. It yields the protein CASSRTSGEATEAFF. The V gene is TRBV4-1, the J gene TRBJ1-1; possibly TRBD1 for D (5 bases). The CDR3 is 15 amino acids. Trimming cost V 4 bases and J 4 bases, with 16 bases left between them. CDR1 and CDR2 (germline): MGHRA, YSYEKL.

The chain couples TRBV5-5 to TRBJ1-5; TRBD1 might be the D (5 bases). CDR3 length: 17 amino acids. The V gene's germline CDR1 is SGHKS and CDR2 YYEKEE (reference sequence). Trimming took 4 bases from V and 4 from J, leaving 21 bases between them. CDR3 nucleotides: TGTGCCAGCAGCGAGGGACTTCTGAAAAGTGGGAATCAGCCCCAGCATTTT. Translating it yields CASSEGLLKSGNQPQHF.

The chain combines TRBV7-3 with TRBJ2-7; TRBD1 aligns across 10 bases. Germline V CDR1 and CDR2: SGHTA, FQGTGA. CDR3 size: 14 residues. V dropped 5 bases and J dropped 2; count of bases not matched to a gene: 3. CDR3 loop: CASSLDRGPYEQYF. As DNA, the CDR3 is TGTGCCAGCAGCCTCGACAGGGGGCCCTACGAGCAGTACTTC.

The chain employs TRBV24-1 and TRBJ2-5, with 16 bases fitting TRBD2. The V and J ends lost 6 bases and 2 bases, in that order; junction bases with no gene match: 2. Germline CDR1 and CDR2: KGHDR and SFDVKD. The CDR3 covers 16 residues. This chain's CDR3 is CATSRGLAGGQETQYF. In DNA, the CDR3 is TGTGCCACCAGTCGGGGACTAGCGGGAGGGCAAGAGACCCAGTACTTC.